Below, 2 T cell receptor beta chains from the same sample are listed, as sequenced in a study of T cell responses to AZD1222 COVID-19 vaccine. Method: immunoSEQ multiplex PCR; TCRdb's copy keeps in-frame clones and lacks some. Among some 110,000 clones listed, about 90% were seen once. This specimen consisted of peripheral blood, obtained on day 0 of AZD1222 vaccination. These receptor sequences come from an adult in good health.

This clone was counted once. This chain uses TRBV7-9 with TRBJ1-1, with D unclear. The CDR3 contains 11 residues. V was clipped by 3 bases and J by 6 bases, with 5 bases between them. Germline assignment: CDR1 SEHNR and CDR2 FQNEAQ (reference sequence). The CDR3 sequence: CASSFGSEAFF. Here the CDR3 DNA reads TGTGCCAGCAGCTTCGGCTCTGAAGCTTTCTTT.

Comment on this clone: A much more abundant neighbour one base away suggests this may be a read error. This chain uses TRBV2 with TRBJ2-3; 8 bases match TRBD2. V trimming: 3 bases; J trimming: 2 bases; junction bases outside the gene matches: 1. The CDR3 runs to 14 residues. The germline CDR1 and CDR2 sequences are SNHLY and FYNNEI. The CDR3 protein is CASSERGDTDTQYF. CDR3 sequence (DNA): TGTGCCAGCAGTGAGCGGGGGGACACAGATACGCAGTATTTT. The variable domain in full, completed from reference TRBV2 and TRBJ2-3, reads EPEVTQTPSHQVTQMGQEVILRCVPISNHLYFYWYRQILGQKVEFLVSFYNNEISEKSEIFDDQFSVERPDGSNFTLKIRSTKLEDSAMYFCASSERGDTDTQYFGPGTRLTVL.